The clone carrying this T cell receptor (beta chain) has at least ten counts. Its antigen is currently unknown. The entry originates in a study of T cells after yellow fever vaccination. Study-wide background: The SMART-Seq v4 Ultra Low Input method served to prepare the low-cell-number fractions.

Researchers made TCR cDNA using 5'RACE template switching, and this step added a universal primer site and UMIs. Each CDR3 protein gets one entry after TCRdb re-called the 5' RACE reads with MiXCR. The sample holds about 320,000 distinct CDR3 sequences, approximately 7% seen once. V shed 10 bases and J shed 12 bases, with 16 bases lying between them. This CDR3 is built from 11 residues. Whole-study findings and limits: Most primary-vaccination clones reappeared after the booster (approximately 96% CD4, approximately 88% CD8). Among all clonotypes, a small share was observed in both CD4 and CD8 compartments.

The specimen was PBMCs, collected approximately 40 days after the first yellow fever vaccination. The receptor comes from a man younger than 35 who received the YFV17D yellow fever vaccine. V and J are TRBV12-3 or TRBV12-4 and TRBJ2-1; perhaps TRBD2 as D (5 bases). CDR3 DNA sequence: TGTGCCACCCACTCGGGATTGTGGCAGTTCTTC. Translated: CATHSGLWQFF.